This TCR beta chain was captured in a study of blood T cells in healthy people across ages. Broader study findings: Strong correlation existed between TCR beta diversity and naive T cell percentage.

There are a few counts of this clonotype. Its antigen remains unknown. Per the germline V gene, CDR1 is SEHNR and CDR2 is FQNEAQ (reference sequence). The V and J ends lost 4 bases and 0 bases respectively, with 12 bases between them. The CDR3 extends over 15 amino acids. The authors ran a second PCR of 7 to 11 cycles using a sample-barcoded 5' primer and a J-beta primer mix. TCRdb reprocessed the 5' RACE reads with MiXCR, giving one entry per CDR3 protein. The sample holds 1,100,000 or so distinct CDR3 sequences, around 45% seen once. This clonotype originated in a woman in her sixties or seventies in good health. The chain links TRBV7-9 to TRBJ2-5, with no clear D. Material: blood. Written as DNA, the CDR3 is TGTGCCAGCAGCTCCCGACGGAATAACCAAGAGACCCAGTACTTC. It codes for CASSSRRNNQETQYF.